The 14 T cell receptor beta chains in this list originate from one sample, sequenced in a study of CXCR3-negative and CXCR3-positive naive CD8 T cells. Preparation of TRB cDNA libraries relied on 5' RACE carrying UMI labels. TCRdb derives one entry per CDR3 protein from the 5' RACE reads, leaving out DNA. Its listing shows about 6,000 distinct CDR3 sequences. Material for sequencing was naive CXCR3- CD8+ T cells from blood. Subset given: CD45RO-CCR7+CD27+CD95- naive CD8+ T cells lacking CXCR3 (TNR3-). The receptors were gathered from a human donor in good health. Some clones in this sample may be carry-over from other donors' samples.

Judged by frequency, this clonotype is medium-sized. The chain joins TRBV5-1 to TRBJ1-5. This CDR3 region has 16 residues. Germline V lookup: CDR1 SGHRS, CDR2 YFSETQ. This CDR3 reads CASSLSPAGSNQPQHF.

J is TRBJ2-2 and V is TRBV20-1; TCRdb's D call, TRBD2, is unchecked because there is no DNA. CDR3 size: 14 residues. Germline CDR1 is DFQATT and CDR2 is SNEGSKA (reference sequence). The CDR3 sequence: CSANGLVNTGELFF.

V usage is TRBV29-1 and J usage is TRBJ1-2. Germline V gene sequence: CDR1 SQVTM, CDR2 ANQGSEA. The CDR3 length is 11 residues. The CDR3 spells CSVEVDYGYTF. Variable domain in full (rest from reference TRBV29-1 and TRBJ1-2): SAVISQKPSRDICQRGTSLTIQCQVDSQVTMMFWYRQQPGQSLTLIATANQGSEATYESGFVIDKFPISRPNLTFSTLTVSNMSPEDSSIYLCSVEVDYGYTFGSGTRLTVV.

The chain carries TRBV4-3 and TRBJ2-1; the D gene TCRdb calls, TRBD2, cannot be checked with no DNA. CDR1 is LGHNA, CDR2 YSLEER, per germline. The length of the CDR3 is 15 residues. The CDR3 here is CASSQDLSGGIEQFF.

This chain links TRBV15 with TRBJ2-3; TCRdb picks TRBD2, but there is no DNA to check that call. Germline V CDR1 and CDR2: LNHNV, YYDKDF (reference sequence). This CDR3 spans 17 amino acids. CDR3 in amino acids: CATSIYVTSGAADTQYF.

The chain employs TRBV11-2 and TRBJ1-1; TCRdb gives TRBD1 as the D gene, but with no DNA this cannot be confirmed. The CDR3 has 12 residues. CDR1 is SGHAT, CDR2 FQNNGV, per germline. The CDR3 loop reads CASSSGFTEAFF.

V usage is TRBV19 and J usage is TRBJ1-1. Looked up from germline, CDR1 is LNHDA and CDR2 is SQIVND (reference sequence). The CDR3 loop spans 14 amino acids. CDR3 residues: CASNLGGIGTEAFF.

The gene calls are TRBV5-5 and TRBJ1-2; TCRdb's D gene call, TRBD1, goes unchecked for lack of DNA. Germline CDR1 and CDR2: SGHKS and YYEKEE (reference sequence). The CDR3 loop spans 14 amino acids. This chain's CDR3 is CASSLDSSNYGYTF.

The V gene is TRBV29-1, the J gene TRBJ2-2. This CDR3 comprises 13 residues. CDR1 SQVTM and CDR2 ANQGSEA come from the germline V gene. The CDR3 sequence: CSVEIGNTGELFF.

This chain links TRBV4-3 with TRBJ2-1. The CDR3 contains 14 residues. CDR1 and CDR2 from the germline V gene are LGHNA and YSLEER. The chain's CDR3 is CASSQDTTYNEQFF.

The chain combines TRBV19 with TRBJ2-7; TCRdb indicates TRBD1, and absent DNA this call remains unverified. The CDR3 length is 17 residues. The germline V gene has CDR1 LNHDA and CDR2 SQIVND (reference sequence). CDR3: CASSILPLRGPHDEQYF.

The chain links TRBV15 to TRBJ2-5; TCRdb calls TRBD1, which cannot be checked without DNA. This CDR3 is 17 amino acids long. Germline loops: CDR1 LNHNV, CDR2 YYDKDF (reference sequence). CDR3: CATSSLPGGGRQETQYF.

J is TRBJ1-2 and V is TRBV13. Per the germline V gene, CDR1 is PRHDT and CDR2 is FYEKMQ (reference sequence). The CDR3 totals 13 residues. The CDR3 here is CASSLIQVDGYTF.

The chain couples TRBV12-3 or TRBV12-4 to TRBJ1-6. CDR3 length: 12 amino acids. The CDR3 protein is CASAFGDSPLHF.